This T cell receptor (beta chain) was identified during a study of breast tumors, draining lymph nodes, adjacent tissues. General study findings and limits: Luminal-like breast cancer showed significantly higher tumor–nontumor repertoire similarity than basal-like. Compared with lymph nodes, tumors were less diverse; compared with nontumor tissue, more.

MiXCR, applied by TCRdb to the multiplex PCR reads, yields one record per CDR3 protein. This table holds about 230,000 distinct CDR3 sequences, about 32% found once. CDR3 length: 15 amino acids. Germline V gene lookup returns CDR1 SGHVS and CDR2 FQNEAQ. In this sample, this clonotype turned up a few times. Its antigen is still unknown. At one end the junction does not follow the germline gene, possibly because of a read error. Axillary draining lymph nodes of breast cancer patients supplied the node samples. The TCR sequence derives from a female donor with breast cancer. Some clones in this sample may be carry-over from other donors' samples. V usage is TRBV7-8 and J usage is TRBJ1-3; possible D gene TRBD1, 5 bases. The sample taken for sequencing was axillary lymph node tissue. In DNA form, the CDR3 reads TGTGCCAGCAGCTTTGCCAGGGACTCTGGAAACACCATACATTTT. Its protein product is CASSFARDSGNTIHF.